One and the same sample provided the 5 T cell receptor beta chains below, sequenced in a study of blood T cell repertoires in COVID-19. Assay used: immunoSEQ multiplex PCR; TCRdb lists only in-frame clones, some missing. The data hold approximately 92,000 clones, with 70% to 85% observed a single time. Sequencing input: peripheral blood. These receptors came from a woman aged 55-70 years in a cohort sampled during active or convalescent COVID-19.

This clone was seen a handful of times. The gene calls are TRBV30 and TRBJ2-5; D not certain. CDR1 and CDR2 from the germline V gene are GTSNPN and SVGIG (reference sequence). The CDR3 sequence is 12 residues long. V was cut by 2 bases and J by 2 bases, with 6 bases left in between. CDR3 nucleotide sequence: TGTGCCTGGAGTACCAGGCAAGAGACCCAGTACTTC. It specifies CAWSTRQETQYF.

The CDR3 loop reads CASSGGPNRPTNTGELFF. The CDR3 coding sequence is TGTGCCAGCAGCGGGGGCCCCAACAGGCCAACGAACACCGGGGAGCTGTTTTTT. The chain combines TRBV21-1 with TRBJ2-2; the table calls TRBD1, which could not be checked here. TRBV21-1 is marked as a pseudogene. The CDR3 consists of 18 residues.

The chain links TRBV11-3 to TRBJ2-7; D possibly corresponds to TRBD1 (5 bases). Germline-derived CDR1 and CDR2 are SGHNT and YENEEA. Trimming removed 1 base at V and 0 bases at J, with 10 bases between. The CDR3 is made up of 15 amino acids. CDR3 sequence: CASSLGPGFSYEQYF. The CDR3, as DNA: TGTGCCAGCAGCTTAGGTCCAGGGTTCTCCTACGAGCAGTACTTC.

This chain joins TRBV5-6 and TRBJ1-6, with D maybe TRBD1 (6 bases). The CDR3 totals 16 residues. Trimming stripped 4 bases from V and 10 bases from J, with 21 bases between. The V gene's germline CDR1 is SGHDT and CDR2 YYEEEE. CDR3: CASSPLGAQGRSPLHF. The CDR3 DNA reads as TGTGCCAGCAGCCCACTGGGCGCACAGGGAAGATCACCCCTCCACTTT.

The chain has TRBV5-8 and TRBJ1-1, with 7 positions matching TRBD1. The CDR3 has 14 amino acids. Per germline, CDR1 SGHTS and CDR2 YDEGEE. Losses at the gene ends were 3 bases for V and 5 bases for J; bases not matched to a gene: 7. The chain's CDR3 is CASSSRQGRTEAFF. The CDR3 DNA reads TGTGCCAGCAGCTCACGACAGGGTCGAACTGAAGCTTTCTTT.